The present T cell receptor beta chain was sequenced within a study of T-cell reconstitution after alpha-beta-depleted transplantation in children. Unique molecular identifiers were incorporated during preparation of the TCRbeta library. TCRdb re-called the PCR reads with MiXCR, one entry per CDR3 protein. The sample lists some 200,000 distinct CDR3 sequences; roughly 6.6% were seen once. This clonotype was seen repeatedly, ten times or more. Looked up from germline, CDR1 is MNHEY and CDR2 is SVGAGI. The CDR3 contains 17 residues. V was clipped by 4 bases and J by 4 bases; unmatched bases: 13. The sequenced sample was PBMCs, obtained before TCRalphabeta/CD19-depleted stem cell transplant. The genes are TRBV6-5 and TRBJ2-7; 10 positions match TRBD2. This receptor was taken from a boy under 10 years old with acute lymphoblastic leukemia, due to receive a stem cell transplant. The DNA for the CDR3 is TGTGCCAGCAGTTTTGTGCTAGCGGGAGAGACTGGGTACGAGCAGTACTTC. It is translated as CASSFVLAGETGYEQYF.